This TCR beta chain was identified in a study of CD8 T cells in ankylosing spondylitis. Study findings and constraints: Clones that were linked to disease were CD8+ and were relatively rare in peripheral blood. Seemingly characteristic of ankylosing spondylitis blood was a TCR beta motif consisting of eight highly homologous variants. Earlier studies detected some motif variants in reactive arthritis synovial fluid and blood.

With molecular barcodes, quantitative 5'-RACE was used to make the TCR beta libraries. TCRdb redid the calling of the 5' RACE reads with MiXCR, one entry per CDR3 protein. The table lists more than 150,000 distinct CDR3 sequences, over 10% of them singletons. This clonotype was detected only a few times. Its matching antigen is unknown. The CDR3 runs to 14 residues. Trimming left V 4 bases short and J 3 bases short, with 10 bases between. CDR1 and CDR2 (germline): MNHEY, SVGAGI. This sequence was found in a male donor with ankylosing spondylitis or in good health (not recorded which). Input material: blood, either unsorted or a sorted T cell fraction (not recorded which). The V gene is TRBV6-5, the J gene TRBJ2-1; D is undetermined. CDR3 sequence (DNA): TGTGCCAGCAGTTCCACAGACGACTACAATGAGCAGTTCTTC. Translation gives CASSSTDDYNEQFF.